A selection of T cell receptor beta chains follows, all from one sample in a study of cytomegalovirus exposure and HLA in healthy donors. This table comes from immunoSEQ multiplex PCR, and its TCRdb copy is limited to in-frame clones, with some not included. The data show about 130,000 clones, 80% seen once. The sample consisted of PBMCs. The receptors originated from a female donor in good health and CMV-seronegative. CDR3s include the opening cysteine and the closing phenylalanine or tryptophan. Fields, in order: J gene, D gene, clone size, V gene, CDR3 protein, CDR3 DNA. D genes are given only for firm matches. Where a row states a size, it is once, few, many or the class of an expanded clone; other rows omit it.

J gene: TRBJ2-7
D gene: TRBD2
clone size: -
V gene: TRBV7-9
CDR3 protein: CASSFGGGEVPYEQYF
CDR3 DNA: TGTGCCAGCAGCTTCGGCGGGGGGGAAGTCCCCTACGAGCAGTACTTC

J gene: TRBJ2-1
D gene: TRBD2
clone size: -
V gene: TRBV7-9
CDR3 protein: CSSSQGLAGGYNEQFF
CDR3 DNA: TGTTCCAGCAGTCAAGGTCTAGCGGGAGGGTACAATGAGCAGTTCTTC

J gene: TRBJ2-7
D gene: -
clone size: -
V gene: TRBV27
CDR3 protein: CASSAGTGYEQYF
CDR3 DNA: TGTGCCAGCAGCGCCGGGACTGGCTACGAGCAGTACTTC

J gene: TRBJ1-3
D gene: -
clone size: few
V gene: TRBV11-2
CDR3 protein: CASSSLQGSFGNTIYF
CDR3 DNA: TGTGCCAGCAGCTCTTTACAGGGAAGTTTTGGAAACACCATATATTTT

J gene: TRBJ2-3
D gene: TRBD2
clone size: once
V gene: TRBV5-1
CDR3 protein: CASSPGLADADTQYF
CDR3 DNA: TGCGCCAGCAGCCCGGGACTAGCGGACGCAGATACGCAGTATTTT

J gene: TRBJ2-7
D gene: TRBD2
clone size: -
V gene: TRBV11-2
CDR3 protein: CASSSRPMREGEQYF
CDR3 DNA: TGTGCCAGCAGCTCGCGACCCATGCGGGAGGGCGAGCAGTACTTC

J gene: TRBJ2-1
D gene: TRBD2
clone size: once
V gene: TRBV6-6
CDR3 protein: CASREPGLDNEQFF
CDR3 DNA: TGTGCCAGCCGAGAACCGGGACTAGACAATGAGCAGTTCTTC

J gene: TRBJ2-7
D gene: -
clone size: -
V gene: TRBV6-5
CDR3 protein: CASSYFGSRSYEQYF
CDR3 DNA: TGTGCCAGCAGTTACTTTGGCTCCCGCTCCTACGAGCAGTACTTC

J gene: TRBJ1-1
D gene: -
clone size: -
V gene: TRBV28
CDR3 protein: CASSLDSQSLNTEAFF
CDR3 DNA: TGTGCCAGCAGTTTAGACAGCCAAAGTTTGAACACTGAAGCTTTCTTT

J gene: TRBJ2-7
D gene: -
clone size: -
V gene: TRBV28
CDR3 protein: CASSLWDLLDF
CDR3 DNA: TGTGCCAGCAGTTTATGGGACTTATTGGACTTC

J gene: TRBJ1-2
D gene: TRBD1
clone size: few
V gene: TRBV28
CDR3 protein: CASRTTGGLYGYTF
CDR3 DNA: TGTGCCAGCAGAACTACAGGGGGTCTCTATGGCTACACCTTC

J gene: TRBJ2-1
D gene: TRBD2
clone size: -
V gene: TRBV5-1
CDR3 protein: CASSGDTSGGVNEQFF
CDR3 DNA: TGCGCCAGCAGCGGAGATACTAGCGGGGGGGTCAATGAGCAGTTCTTC

J gene: TRBJ2-2
D gene: TRBD1
clone size: -
V gene: TRBV19
CDR3 protein: CASSTDRGGGELFF
CDR3 DNA: TGTGCCAGTAGTACAGACAGGGGTGGCGGGGAGCTGTTTTTT

J gene: TRBJ1-3
D gene: -
clone size: few
V gene: TRBV28
CDR3 protein: CASSTPGSGNTIYF
CDR3 DNA: TGTGCCAGCAGTACCCCGGGATCTGGAAACACCATATATTTT

J gene: TRBJ1-1
D gene: -
clone size: -
V gene: TRBV11-2
CDR3 protein: CASSDRVRVRNTEAFF
CDR3 DNA: TGTGCCAGCAGCGACAGAGTAAGAGTTCGGAACACTGAAGCTTTCTTT

J gene: TRBJ2-3
D gene: TRBD1
clone size: -
V gene: TRBV19
CDR3 protein: CASSPTGGRDTQYF
CDR3 DNA: TGTGCCAGTAGTCCGACAGGGGGCCGAGATACGCAGTATTTT

J gene: TRBJ2-7
D gene: -
clone size: -
V gene: TRBV11-2
CDR3 protein: CASSLGAASSYEQYF
CDR3 DNA: TGTGCCAGCAGCTTAGGTGCGGCGAGCTCCTACGAGCAGTACTTC

J gene: TRBJ2-1
D gene: TRBD2
clone size: -
V gene: TRBV5-1
CDR3 protein: CASSPSGRDTYNEQFF
CDR3 DNA: TGCGCCAGCAGCCCGAGCGGGAGGGACACCTACAATGAGCAGTTCTTC

J gene: TRBJ2-1
D gene: -
clone size: -
V gene: TRBV6-6
CDR3 protein: CASSYSIEEVPFF
CDR3 DNA: TGTGCCAGCAGTTACTCGATCGAGGAAGTCCCGTTCTTC

J gene: TRBJ1-2
D gene: -
clone size: -
V gene: TRBV14
CDR3 protein: CASSLQIDYGYTF
CDR3 DNA: TGTGCCAGCAGCCTACAGATTGACTATGGCTACACCTTC

J gene: TRBJ1-3
D gene: -
clone size: -
V gene: TRBV30
CDR3 protein: CAGKEISSGNTIYF
CDR3 DNA: TGTGCAGGAAAGGAGATTAGCTCTGGAAACACCATATATTTT

J gene: TRBJ1-1
D gene: -
clone size: -
V gene: TRBV25-1
CDR3 protein: CASSESSRYTEAFF
CDR3 DNA: TGTGCCAGCAGTGAATCCAGTCGTTACACTGAAGCTTTCTTT

J gene: TRBJ2-7
D gene: TRBD1
clone size: -
V gene: TRBV28
CDR3 protein: CASSSWTGGKGEQYF
CDR3 DNA: TGTGCCAGCAGTTCTTGGACAGGGGGGAAGGGCGAGCAGTACTTC

J gene: TRBJ1-2
D gene: -
clone size: -
V gene: TRBV25-1
CDR3 protein: CASSGHADYGYTF
CDR3 DNA: TGTGCCAGCAGTGGGCACGCGGACTATGGCTACACCTTC

J gene: TRBJ1-6
D gene: TRBD1
clone size: -
V gene: TRBV5-1
CDR3 protein: CASSLGTGDYNSPLHF
CDR3 DNA: TGCGCCAGCAGCTTAGGGACAGGGGACTATAATTCACCCCTCCACTTT

J gene: TRBJ1-2
D gene: -
clone size: -
V gene: TRBV6-5
CDR3 protein: CASRRGPLSDGYTF
CDR3 DNA: TGTGCCAGCAGGCGGGGTCCCCTTTCGGATGGCTACACCTTC

J gene: TRBJ2-2
D gene: -
clone size: -
V gene: TRBV2
CDR3 protein: CASNGARNTGELFF
CDR3 DNA: TGTGCCAGCAACGGAGCGAGAAACACCGGGGAGCTGTTTTTT

J gene: TRBJ1-2
D gene: TRBD1
clone size: -
V gene: TRBV5-6
CDR3 protein: CASSAQGVRYGYTF
CDR3 DNA: TGTGCCAGCAGCGCCCAGGGGGTTCGCTATGGCTACACCTTC

J gene: TRBJ1-6
D gene: -
clone size: once
V gene: TRBV9
CDR3 protein: CASSGRGGSETVNSPLHF
CDR3 DNA: TGTGCCAGCAGCGGTCGGGGTGGGAGTGAAACAGTTAATTCACCCCTCCACTTT

J gene: TRBJ2-3
D gene: TRBD2
clone size: -
V gene: TRBV10-2
CDR3 protein: CASRELAGGPLTQYF
CDR3 DNA: TGCGCCAGCAGGGAACTAGCGGGGGGACCCCTTACGCAGTATTTT

J gene: TRBJ1-6
D gene: -
clone size: -
V gene: TRBV27
CDR3 protein: CASSSYNSPLHF
CDR3 DNA: TGTGCCAGCAGTTCGTATAATTCACCCCTCCACTTT

J gene: TRBJ2-2
D gene: -
clone size: -
V gene: TRBV2
CDR3 protein: CASSGGRNTGELFF
CDR3 DNA: TGTGCCAGCAGTGGGGGGCGGAACACCGGGGAGCTGTTTTTT

J gene: TRBJ2-4
D gene: -
clone size: -
V gene: TRBV18
CDR3 protein: CASSPRDLADSQYF
CDR3 DNA: TGTGCCAGCTCACCCCGGGACTTGGCCGACAGTCAGTACTTC

J gene: TRBJ1-1
D gene: -
clone size: -
V gene: TRBV4-1
CDR3 protein: CASSQDPVMGRREAFF
CDR3 DNA: TGCGCCAGCAGCCAAGACCCAGTTATGGGCAGGAGGGAAGCTTTCTTT

J gene: TRBJ1-1
D gene: -
clone size: -
V gene: TRBV28
CDR3 protein: CASSPQAREAFF
CDR3 DNA: TGTGCCAGCAGTCCCCAGGCGAGAGAAGCTTTCTTT

J gene: TRBJ2-1
D gene: -
clone size: -
V gene: TRBV19
CDR3 protein: CASSIGQNYNEQFF
CDR3 DNA: TGTGCCAGTAGTATAGGGCAGAATTACAATGAGCAGTTCTTC

J gene: TRBJ2-4
D gene: -
clone size: once
V gene: TRBV5-6
CDR3 protein: CASSLETSRIQYF
CDR3 DNA: TGTGCCAGCAGCTTAGAAACTAGCCGCATTCAGTACTTC

J gene: TRBJ1-1
D gene: -
clone size: once
V gene: TRBV30
CDR3 protein: CAWSVFGRGYTEAFF
CDR3 DNA: TGTGCCTGGAGTGTATTTGGCAGGGGCTACACTGAAGCTTTCTTT

J gene: TRBJ2-3
D gene: -
clone size: -
V gene: TRBV6-1
CDR3 protein: CASLQIRGTDTQYF
CDR3 DNA: TGTGCCAGCCTGCAGATCAGGGGCACAGATACGCAGTATTTT

J gene: TRBJ1-1
D gene: -
clone size: -
V gene: TRBV7-3
CDR3 protein: CASSLSGNTEAFF
CDR3 DNA: TGTGCCAGCAGCTTATCAGGGAACACTGAAGCTTTCTTT

J gene: TRBJ2-1
D gene: -
clone size: -
V gene: TRBV6-4
CDR3 protein: CASSDPRTNNEQFF
CDR3 DNA: TGTGCCAGCAGTGACCCCCGGACTAACAATGAGCAGTTCTTC

J gene: TRBJ2-1
D gene: -
clone size: -
V gene: TRBV7-2
CDR3 protein: CASSRGAGRYNEQFF
CDR3 DNA: TGTGCCAGCAGCCGAGGCGCAGGGAGGTACAATGAGCAGTTCTTC